A single sample is the source of the 24 T cell receptor beta chains below, sequenced in a study of blood T cell repertoires in COVID-19. Sequencing was performed with immunoSEQ multiplex PCR; in TCRdb, only in-frame clones are kept and a portion is missing. The sample lists 200,000 or so clones, around 80% seen once, with about 5% in the top ten. Sequenced sample: peripheral blood. These receptors all stem from a human donor in a cohort sampled during active COVID-19.

The V call is TRBV6-4, the J call TRBJ2-2, with 9 bases fitting TRBD2. V lost 5 bases and J lost 2; bases outside the gene matches: 9. CDR1 MRHNA and CDR2 SNTAGT come from the germline V gene. CDR3 size: 17 residues. DNA of the CDR3: TGTGCCAGCAGTAAAGCGATGACTAGCGGTAACACCGGGGAGCTGTTTTTT. It is translated as CASSKAMTSGNTGELFF.

V usage is TRBV3-1 (or the pseudogene TRBV3-2) and J usage is TRBJ1-1; D call uncertain. The V gene lost 3 bases and the J gene lost 1 base, with 15 bases spanning the gap. The CDR3 length is 16 residues. Germline assignment: CDR1 LGHDT and CDR2 YNNKEL (reference sequence). In nucleotides, the CDR3 is TGTGCCAGCAGCCATCCTCGGGTAAGTGGGAACACTGAAGCTTTCTTT. Residues: CASSHPRVSGNTEAFF.

The gene calls are TRBV18 and TRBJ2-3; 12 bases map to TRBD2. V trimming: 6 bases; J trimming: 3 bases; junction bases outside the gene matches: 16. This CDR3 contains 19 residues. The germline V gene has CDR1 KGHSH and CDR2 LQKENI. The CDR3 sequence is CASSGQGQTSGRRTDTQYF. As DNA, the CDR3 is TGTGCCAGCTCTGGGCAGGGACAGACTAGCGGGAGAAGGACAGATACGCAGTATTTT.

The chain has TRBV5-5 and TRBJ2-1; no clear D gene. V was pared by 1 base and J by 0 bases, with 11 bases between. The CDR3 covers 16 residues. Germline V gene sequence: CDR1 SGHKS, CDR2 YYEKEE (reference sequence). Here the CDR3 DNA reads TGTGCCAGCAGCTTGCCATTGCGCTCCTCCTACAATGAGCAGTTCTTC. Its protein is CASSLPLRSSYNEQFF.

The chain joins TRBV4-1 to TRBJ2-7, with D unclear. The V gene's germline CDR1 is MGHRA and CDR2 YSYEKL. The CDR3 runs 14 residues. Trimming pared 2 bases from V and 7 bases from J, leaving 15 bases between. The CDR3 reads CASSQTLDLGEQYF. CDR3 coding DNA: TGCGCCAGCAGCCAAACCCTAGACCTTGGGGAGCAGTACTTC.

The chain couples TRBV3-1 (or the pseudogene TRBV3-2) to TRBJ2-3, with TRBD2 matching over 8 bases. The germline V gene encodes CDR1 LGHDT and CDR2 YNNKEL (reference sequence). With V trimmed by 10 bases and J by 6 bases, 12 bases remained unmatched. This CDR3 region has 14 residues. CDR3 nucleotide sequence: TGTGCCACCGGGAGGGACCCAACCCTGGATACGCAGTATTTT. It translates to CATGRDPTLDTQYF.

The V call is TRBV5-4, the J call TRBJ2-1, with D possibly matching TRBD2 (6 bases). Germline-derived CDR1 and CDR2 are SGHNT and YYREEE (reference sequence). The CDR3 is made up of 15 amino acids. V dropped 4 bases and J dropped 3 bases, with 14 bases sitting between them. As DNA, the CDR3 is TGTGCCAGCAGCCGGGACTCGTCCCGCTACAATGAGCAGTTCTTC. Residues: CASSRDSSRYNEQFF. Supplemented by reference TRBV5-4 and TRBJ2-1, the full variable domain reads ETGVTQSPTHLIKTRGQQVTLRCSSQSGHNTVSWYQQALGQGPQFIFQYYREEENGRGNFPPRFSGLQFPNYSSELNVNALELDDSALYLCASSRDSSRYNEQFFGPGTRLTVL.

CDR3 protein: CAWTQTSGRYEQYF. The CDR3 DNA follows: TGTGCCTGGACCCAGACTAGCGGGAGATACGAGCAGTACTTC. The J gene is TRBJ2-7, the V gene TRBV30, with 12 bases lining up with TRBD2. The trim removed 4 bases at V and 4 bases at J, leaving 5 bases unmatched. This CDR3 region has 14 residues. Germline CDR1 and CDR2: GTSNPN and SVGIG (reference sequence).

The chain carries TRBV14 and TRBJ2-3; maybe TRBD2 (6 bases). The CDR3 consists of 15 residues. The V gene lost 2 bases and the J gene lost 1 base, with 10 bases spanning the gap. Germline CDR1 reads SGHDN; CDR2 reads FVKESK. CDR3 sequence (DNA): TGTGCCAGCAGCCAAATCGGGACTGGCACAGATACGCAGTATTTT. This translates into CASSQIGTGTDTQYF.

In its sample, this clone was seen once. The gene calls are TRBV6-5 and TRBJ2-1; a weak D match, TRBD2 (6 bases). In germline, CDR1 is MNHEY, CDR2 SVGAGI. The CDR3 is made up of 12 amino acids. V was pared by 10 bases and J by 4 bases, with 11 bases between. The CDR3 coding sequence is TGTGCCACAAAAAGCGGGTACAATGAGCAGTTCTTC. Protein sequence: CATKSGYNEQFF.

The chain carries TRBV4-3 and TRBJ2-3; weak D call: TRBD2 (6 bases). Deletions cut 0 bases from V and 5 bases from J, with 18 bases between. CDR3 size: 17 residues. Germline CDR1 is LGHNA and CDR2 is YSLEER. Here the CDR3 reads CASSQDPRTTLRDTQYF. CDR3 coding DNA: TGCGCCAGCAGCCAAGATCCGAGGACTACCCTTCGAGATACGCAGTATTTT.

The J gene is TRBJ1-2, the V gene TRBV6-2 or TRBV6-3; D is unclear. This CDR3 spans 14 amino acids. The V and J ends lost 2 bases and 8 bases respectively, with 15 bases between them. Germline V lookup: CDR1 MNHEY, CDR2 SVGEGT. The CDR3 coding sequence is TGTGCCAGCAGTTACGCCGGAAGGGCGGGGGGCTACACCTTC. This sequence encodes CASSYAGRAGGYTF.

This sequence joins TRBV6-5 and TRBJ1-1; no clear D. CDR1 is MNHEY, CDR2 SVGAGI, per germline. CDR3 size: 15 residues. Trimming took off 5 bases at V and 4 bases at J, with 17 bases between the two ends. CDR3 protein: CASSPLDGRTTEAFF. CDR3 DNA: TGTGCCAGCAGTCCCCTGGACGGGAGGACCACTGAAGCTTTCTTT.

V gene TRBV5-4 combines with J gene TRBJ2-1; D is unclear. Trimming left V 0 bases short and J 9 bases short, with 10 bases between. Germline V gene sequence: CDR1 SGHNT, CDR2 YYREEE (reference sequence). The CDR3 covers 13 residues. The CDR3 region has the DNA TGTGCCAGCAGCTTGGACATTAACCGTGAGCAGTTCTTC. Its translation is CASSLDINREQFF.

The chain employs TRBV27 and TRBJ2-2; possibly TRBD2 for D (6 bases). Between the trimmed V and J ends, which lost 4 bases and 7 bases, there was a span of 16 bases. The CDR3 is 15 amino acids. Germline assignment: CDR1 MNHEY and CDR2 SMNVEV (reference sequence). CDR3 sequence reads: CASSSMAGYGGELFF. CDR3 nucleotides: TGTGCCAGCAGTTCCATGGCGGGGTACGGCGGGGAGCTGTTTTTT.

The chain has TRBV11-3 and TRBJ2-1; no definite D call. The germline CDR1 and CDR2 sequences are SGHNT and YENEEA. Trimming removed 0 bases from V and 2 bases from J, with 11 bases in between. This CDR3 contains 16 residues. CDR3 loop: CASSLDLGSTYNEQFF. The CDR3 bases are TGTGCCAGCAGCTTAGATCTGGGCAGTACCTACAATGAGCAGTTCTTC.

The chain joins TRBV7-2 to TRBJ2-7; 8 nucleotides line up with TRBD1. The CDR3 has 14 residues. In germline, CDR1 is SGHTA, CDR2 FQGNSA. V lost 4 bases, J lost 7 bases, and 9 bases stayed unmatched. The CDR3 protein is CASSSDRAYGEQYF. CDR3 bases: TGTGCCAGCAGCTCGGACAGGGCCTACGGAGAGCAGTACTTC.

This chain joins TRBV3-1 (or the pseudogene TRBV3-2) and TRBJ2-3; 11 bases line up with TRBD2. After removal of 1 base from V and 6 bases from J, the junction contained 12 bases not matched to a gene. The V gene's germline CDR1 is LGHDT and CDR2 YNNKEL (reference sequence). There are 18 residues in the CDR3. The CDR3 bases are TGTGCCAGCAGCCAAGTCCTAGCGGGAGGCCCATTCGTGGATACGCAGTATTTT. It yields the protein CASSQVLAGGPFVDTQYF.

V usage is TRBV2 and J usage is TRBJ1-5; the D gene is possibly TRBD1 (5 bases). Trimming left V 8 bases short and J 3 bases short, with 14 bases between. The CDR3 extends over 14 amino acids. The germline V gene has CDR1 SNHLY and CDR2 FYNNEI. The CDR3 loop reads CASHYGGSNQPQHF. In nucleotides, the CDR3 is TGTGCCAGCCACTATGGGGGGTCCAATCAGCCCCAGCATTTT.

The rearrangement joins TRBV5-4 to TRBJ2-3; 11 bases match TRBD2. The CDR3 consists of 16 residues. Germline CDR1 reads SGHNT; CDR2 reads YYREEE (reference sequence). Trimming at V came to 0 bases and at J to 5 bases, leaving 5 bases not matched to a gene. This chain's CDR3 is CASSLVSGRGRDTQYF. CDR3 coding DNA: TGTGCCAGCAGCTTGGTTAGCGGGAGGGGTAGAGATACGCAGTATTTT.

Turning to this clone: Other DNA sequences in the same sample also yield this CDR3. This chain connects TRBV5-5 to TRBJ1-5; D not certain. The CDR3 spans 13 residues. CDR1 and CDR2 (germline): SGHKS, YYEKEE (reference sequence). V was trimmed by 0 bases and J by 6 bases, leaving 7 bases between them. CDR3 sequence (DNA): TGTGCCAGCAGCTTGGCGGGGAGTCAGCCCCAGCATTTT. It encodes CASSLAGSQPQHF.

The rearrangement joins TRBV6-6 to TRBJ1-4; 7 bases agree with TRBD1. Germline V CDR1 and CDR2: MNHNY, SVGAGI (reference sequence). This CDR3 comprises 15 residues. V dropped 6 bases and J dropped 3; count of bases not matched to a gene: 7. This CDR3 reads CASSRRGPSNEKLFF. For the CDR3, the DNA is TGTGCCAGCAGCCGTAGGGGGCCTTCTAATGAAAAACTGTTTTTT.

This clone appeared once. This sequence joins TRBV2 and TRBJ1-6; 7 nucleotides line up with TRBD1. V trimming: 5 bases; J trimming: 4 bases; junction bases outside the gene matches: 5. Germline V gene lookup returns CDR1 SNHLY and CDR2 FYNNEI. CDR3 length: 15 residues. In DNA form, the CDR3 reads TGTGCCAGCAGTCAAGACAGGGTTTATAATTCACCCCTCCACTTT. Protein product: CASSQDRVYNSPLHF.

This chain uses TRBV5-1 with TRBJ1-5; D gene ambiguous. V gave up 4 bases and J gave up 2 bases, with 7 bases separating them. Germline V gives CDR1 SGHRS, CDR2 YFSETQ. This CDR3 has 13 residues. Here the CDR3 reads CASSPEGNQPQHF. As DNA, the CDR3 is TGCGCCAGCAGCCCCGAGGGCAATCAGCCCCAGCATTTT.